This TCR beta chain was retrieved from a study of blood T cell repertoires in COVID-19. Study information: PBMCs, B-cell-depleted T cells, or T cells provided the cDNA or gDNA that made up the material.

This CDR3 contains 12 residues. The junction had 7 bases not matched to a gene; V was cut back by 4 bases and J by 16 bases. Germline CDR1 SNHLY, CDR2 FYNNEI. This clone appeared many times. Participants were aged roughly 18 to 89 years from about 25 US areas. Which cohort a participant joined came from the clinical history participants gave. Individuals in the exposed group had encountered a COVID-19 case within 2 weeks preceding study entry. The data were produced by immunoSEQ multiplex PCR, yet TCRdb's version contains in-frame clones alone and is incomplete. The data contain fewer than 350,000 clones, 88% of them seen just once; the ten biggest clones take up 0.95% to 1.1%.

The clonotype originates from a woman aged 25 to 39 who had been exposed to COVID-19. Sequenced: PBMCs or T cells enriched from blood (not recorded which). The V call is TRBV2, the J call TRBJ1-5, with TRBD1 matching 10 bases. In nucleotides, the CDR3 is TGTGCCAGCAGTGGACAGGGGGCGACTGGACATTTT. This sequence encodes CASSGQGATGHF. The full variable domain, rest sourced from reference TRBV2 and TRBJ1-5, is EPEVTQTPSHQVTQMGQEVILRCVPISNHLYFYWYRQILGQKVEFLVSFYNNEISEKSEIFDDQFSVERPDGSNFTLKIRSTKLEDSAMYFCASSGQGATGHFGDGTRLSIL.